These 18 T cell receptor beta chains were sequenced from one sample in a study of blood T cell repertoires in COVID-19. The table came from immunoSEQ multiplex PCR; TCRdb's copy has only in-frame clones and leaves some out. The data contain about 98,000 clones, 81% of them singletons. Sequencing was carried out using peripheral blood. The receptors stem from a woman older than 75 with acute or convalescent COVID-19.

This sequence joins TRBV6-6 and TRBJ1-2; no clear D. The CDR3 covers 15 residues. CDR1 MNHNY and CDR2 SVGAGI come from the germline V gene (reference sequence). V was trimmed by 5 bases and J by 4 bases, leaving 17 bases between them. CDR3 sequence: CASSPGQALSYGYTF. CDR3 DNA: TGTGCCAGCAGTCCCGGTCAGGCCCTCAGCTATGGCTACACCTTC.

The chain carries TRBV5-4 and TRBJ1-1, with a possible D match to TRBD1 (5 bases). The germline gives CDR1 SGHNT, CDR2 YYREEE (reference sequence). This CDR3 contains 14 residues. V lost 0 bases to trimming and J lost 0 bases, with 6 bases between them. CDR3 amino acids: CASSLAGMNTEAFF. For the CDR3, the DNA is TGTGCCAGCAGCTTGGCAGGGATGAACACTGAAGCTTTCTTT.

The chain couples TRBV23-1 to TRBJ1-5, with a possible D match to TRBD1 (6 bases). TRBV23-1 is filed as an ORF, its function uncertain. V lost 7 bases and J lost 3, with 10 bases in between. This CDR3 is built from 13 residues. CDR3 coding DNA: TGCGCCAGCAACGACAGGAACAATCAGCCCCAGCATTTT. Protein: CASNDRNNQPQHF.

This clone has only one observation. The CDR3 region has the DNA TGTGCCAGTAGTGCCGGACAGGGGGTTGCTGGGGCCAACGTCCTGACTTTC. This gives the protein CASSAGQGVAGANVLTF. The J gene is TRBJ2-6, the V gene TRBV19, with 10 bases that match TRBD1. From germline, CDR1 is LNHDA and CDR2 SQIVND (reference sequence). Germline trimming cut 5 bases from V and 2 bases from J; bases unmatched to any gene: 6. This CDR3 is 17 amino acids long.

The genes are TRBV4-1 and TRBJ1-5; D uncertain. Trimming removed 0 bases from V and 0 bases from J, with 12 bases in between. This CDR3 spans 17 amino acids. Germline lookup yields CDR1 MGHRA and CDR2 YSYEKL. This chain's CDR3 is CASSQDGGYYSNQPQHF. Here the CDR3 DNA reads TGCGCCAGCAGCCAAGATGGCGGTTATTATAGCAATCAGCCCCAGCATTTT.

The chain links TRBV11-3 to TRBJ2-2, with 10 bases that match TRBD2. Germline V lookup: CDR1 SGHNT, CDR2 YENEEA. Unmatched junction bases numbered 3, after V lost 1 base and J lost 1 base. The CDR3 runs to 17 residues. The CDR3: CASSLVSSGGNTGELFF. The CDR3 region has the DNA TGTGCCAGCAGCTTAGTTTCTAGCGGGGGGAACACCGGGGAGCTGTTTTTT.

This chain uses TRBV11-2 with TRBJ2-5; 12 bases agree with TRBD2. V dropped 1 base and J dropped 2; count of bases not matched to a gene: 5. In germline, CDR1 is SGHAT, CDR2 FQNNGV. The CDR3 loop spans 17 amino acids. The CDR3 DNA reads TGTGCCAGCAGCTTAGGGCTAGCGGGGGGGCAGCAAGAGACCCAGTACTTC. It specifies CASSLGLAGGQQETQYF.

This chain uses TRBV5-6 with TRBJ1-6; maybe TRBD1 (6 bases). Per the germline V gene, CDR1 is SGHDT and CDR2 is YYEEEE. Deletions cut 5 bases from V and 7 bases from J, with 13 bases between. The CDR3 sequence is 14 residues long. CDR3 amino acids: CASRDDRKNSPLHF. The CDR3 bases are TGTGCCAGCAGGGATGACAGGAAGAATTCACCCCTCCACTTT. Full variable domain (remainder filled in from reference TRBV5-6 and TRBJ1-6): DAGVTQSPTHLIKTRGQQVTLRCSPKSGHDTVSWYQQALGQGPQFIFQYYEEEERQRGNFPDRFSGHQFPNYSSELNVNALLLGDSALYLCASRDDRKNSPLHFGNGTRLTVT.

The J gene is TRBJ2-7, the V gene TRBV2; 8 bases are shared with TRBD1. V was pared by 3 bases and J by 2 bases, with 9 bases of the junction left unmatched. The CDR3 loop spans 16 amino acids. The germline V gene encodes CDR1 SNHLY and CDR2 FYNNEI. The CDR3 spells CASSDPLRTGTYEQYV. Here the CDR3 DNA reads TGTGCCAGCAGTGATCCCCTTAGGACAGGGACCTACGAGCAGTACGTC.

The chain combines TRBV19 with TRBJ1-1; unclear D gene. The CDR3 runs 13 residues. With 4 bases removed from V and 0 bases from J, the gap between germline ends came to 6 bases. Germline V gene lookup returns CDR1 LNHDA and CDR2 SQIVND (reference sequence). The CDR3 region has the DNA TGTGCCAGTAGTACCCCGTTGAACACTGAAGCTTTCTTT. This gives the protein CASSTPLNTEAFF. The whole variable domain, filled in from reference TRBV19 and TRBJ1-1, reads DGGITQSPKYLFRKEGQNVTLSCEQNLNHDAMYWYRQDPGQGLRLIYYSQIVNDFQKGDIAEGYSVSREKKESFPLTVTSAQKNPTAFYLCASSTPLNTEAFFGQGTRLTVV.

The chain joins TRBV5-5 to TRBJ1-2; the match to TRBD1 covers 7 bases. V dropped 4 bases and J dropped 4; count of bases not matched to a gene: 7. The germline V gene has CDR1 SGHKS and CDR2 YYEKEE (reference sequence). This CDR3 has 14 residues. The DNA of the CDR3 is TGTGCCAGCAGCCCCTCAGCAGGGGGCTATGGCTACACCTTC. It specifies CASSPSAGGYGYTF.

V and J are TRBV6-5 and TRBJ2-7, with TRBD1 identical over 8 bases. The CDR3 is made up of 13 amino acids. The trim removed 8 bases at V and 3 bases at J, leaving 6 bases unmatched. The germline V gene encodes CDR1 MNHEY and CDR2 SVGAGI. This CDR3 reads CASALQGDYEQYF. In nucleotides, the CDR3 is TGTGCCAGCGCCCTACAGGGGGACTACGAGCAGTACTTC.

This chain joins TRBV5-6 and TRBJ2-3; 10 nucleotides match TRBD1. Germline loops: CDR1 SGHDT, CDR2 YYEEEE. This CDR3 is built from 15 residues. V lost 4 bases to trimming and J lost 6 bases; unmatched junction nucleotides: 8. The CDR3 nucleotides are TGTGCCAGCAGCGGGGGACAGGGGTACCCGGATACGCAGTATTTT. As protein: CASSGGQGYPDTQYF.

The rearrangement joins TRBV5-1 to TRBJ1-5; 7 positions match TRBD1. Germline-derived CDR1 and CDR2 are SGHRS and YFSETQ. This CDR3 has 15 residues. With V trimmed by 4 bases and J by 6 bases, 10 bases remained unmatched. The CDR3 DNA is TGCGCCAGCAGCCTGGGCCTCCAGGGGGGTCAGCCCCAGCATTTT. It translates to CASSLGLQGGQPQHF.

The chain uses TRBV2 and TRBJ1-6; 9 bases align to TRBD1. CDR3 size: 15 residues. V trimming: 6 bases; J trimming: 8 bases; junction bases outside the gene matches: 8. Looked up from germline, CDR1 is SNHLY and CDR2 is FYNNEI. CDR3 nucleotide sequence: TGTGCCAGCAGGCCGGCGACAGGGGGATATTCACCCCTCCACTTT. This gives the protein CASRPATGGYSPLHF.

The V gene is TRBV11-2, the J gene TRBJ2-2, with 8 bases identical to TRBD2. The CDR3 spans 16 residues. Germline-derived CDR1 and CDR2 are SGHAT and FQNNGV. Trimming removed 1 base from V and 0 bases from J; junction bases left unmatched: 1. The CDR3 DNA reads TGTGCCAGCAGCTTAGGGGGACTAGCGAACACCGGGGAGCTGTTTTTT. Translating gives CASSLGGLANTGELFF.

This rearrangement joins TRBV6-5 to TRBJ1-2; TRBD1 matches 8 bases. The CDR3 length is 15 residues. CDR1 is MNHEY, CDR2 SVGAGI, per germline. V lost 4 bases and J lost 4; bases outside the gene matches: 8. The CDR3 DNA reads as TGTGCCAGCAGTTCCAACAGAGGACAGGGCTATGGCTACACCTTC. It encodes CASSSNRGQGYGYTF.

CDR3 sequence (DNA): TGTGCCAGCAGCGTAGGGGTAGGGGGCGGATACAATGAGCAGTTCTTC. Encoded protein: CASSVGVGGGYNEQFF. The chain employs TRBV9 and TRBJ2-1, with 7 bases lining up with TRBD1. The CDR3 covers 16 residues. The V and J ends lost 0 bases and 4 bases, in that order; junction bases with no gene match: 7. Germline V CDR1 and CDR2: SGDLS, YYNGEE.